Listed here are 28 T cell receptor beta chains from one sample, sequenced in a study of T cell responses to AZD1222 COVID-19 vaccine. Generated by immunoSEQ multiplex PCR, the TCRdb table keeps only in-frame clones and is missing some. The sample records 150,000 to 200,000 clones, around 87% being singletons. The input for sequencing was peripheral blood, taken on day 0 of MenACWY control vaccination. The receptors originated from an adult in good health.

The genes are TRBV18 and TRBJ1-5; D unclear. Trimming stripped 3 bases from V and 5 bases from J, with 8 bases between. Per germline, CDR1 KGHSH and CDR2 LQKENI. The CDR3 has 13 residues. Here the CDR3 DNA reads TGTGCCAGCTCACCCTTGAGGGATCAGCCCCAGCATTTT. It codes for CASSPLRDQPQHF.

Concerning this clone: Other nucleotide sequences from this sample produce the same CDR3. The chain joins TRBV12-3 or TRBV12-4 to TRBJ2-1; no definite D call. Trimming removed 3 bases at V and 3 bases at J, with 3 bases between. This CDR3 has 12 amino acids. This CDR3 is CASSLGYNEQFF. CDR3 DNA: TGTGCCAGCAGTTTGGGCTACAATGAGCAGTTCTTC.

The rearrangement joins TRBV6-5 to TRBJ1-1, with D unresolved. V lost 7 bases and J lost 1, with 16 bases in between. The CDR3 length is 15 residues. The germline gives CDR1 MNHEY, CDR2 SVGAGI. The CDR3 reads CASKVGQPGNTEAFF. The CDR3 DNA is TGTGCCAGCAAGGTCGGGCAACCAGGGAACACTGAAGCTTTCTTT.

This clone was picked up one time. V and J are TRBV5-1 and TRBJ2-7, with D perhaps TRBD1 (6 bases). Trimming removed 4 bases at V and 1 base at J, with 12 bases between. The CDR3 has 14 residues. Germline CDR1 and CDR2: SGHRS and YFSETQ. CDR3 sequence (DNA): TGCGCCAGCAGCCTAACGACAGGATCCTACGAGCAGTACTTC. Encoded protein: CASSLTTGSYEQYF.

The rearrangement links TRBV18 to TRBJ1-1; D not certain. The CDR3 length is 12 residues. Germline V gene data show CDR1 as KGHSH and CDR2 as LQKENI. V gave up 4 bases and J gave up 3 bases, with 6 bases separating them. For the CDR3, the DNA is TGTGCCAGCTCACTCCCCGACACTGAAGCTTTCTTT. Translated: CASSLPDTEAFF.

The chain combines TRBV5-1 with TRBJ1-1; D is perhaps TRBD1 (5 bases). Trimming took 6 bases from V and 5 from J, leaving 23 bases between them. Per the germline V gene, CDR1 is SGHRS and CDR2 is YFSETQ. The CDR3 spans 16 residues. The CDR3 is CASKWGLGPAMTEAFF. In DNA form, the CDR3 reads TGCGCCAGCAAGTGGGGGTTGGGACCAGCAATGACTGAAGCTTTCTTT.

The rearrangement joins TRBV28 to TRBJ2-3; maybe TRBD1 (6 bases). The CDR3 length is 16 residues. Germline V gene sequence: CDR1 MDHEN, CDR2 SYDVKM. The V end was cut by 2 bases, the J end by 4 bases, with 16 bases between. The CDR3 reads CASSLPTSRGADTQYF. For the CDR3, the DNA is TGTGCCAGCAGTTTACCAACCTCCAGGGGAGCAGATACGCAGTATTTT.

V and J are TRBV27 and TRBJ2-7; no clear D. Germline V CDR1 and CDR2: MNHEY, SMNVEV (reference sequence). CDR3 length: 14 amino acids. The V end was cut by 4 bases, the J end by 2 bases, with 12 bases between. DNA of the CDR3: TGTGCCAGCAGTTCGCTGTACAGCCCCTACGAGCAGTACTTC. Protein: CASSSLYSPYEQYF.

This clone came up once. CDR3: CASSQANEQFF. The CDR3 DNA sequence: TGTGCCAGCAGCCAAGCTAATGAGCAGTTCTTC. The chain is built from TRBV6-5 and TRBJ2-1; no clear D. Germline V CDR1 and CDR2: MNHEY, SVGAGI. The V and J ends lost 6 bases and 7 bases respectively, with 7 bases between them. CDR3 length: 11 residues.

V gene TRBV3-1 (or the pseudogene TRBV3-2) combines with J gene TRBJ2-7; no firm D call. This CDR3 region has 14 residues. V shed 0 bases and J shed 6 bases, with 12 bases lying between them. In germline, CDR1 is LGHDT, CDR2 YNNKEL (reference sequence). CDR3 DNA sequence: TGTGCCAGCAGCCAAGATCGGATTAGTTTCGAGCAGTACTTC. Translation: CASSQDRISFEQYF.

V usage is TRBV3-1 (or the pseudogene TRBV3-2) and J usage is TRBJ2-1; D possibly uses TRBD1 or TRBD2 (5 bases each). The V end was cut by 1 base, the J end by 8 bases, with 15 bases between. The CDR3 sequence is 15 residues long. Germline CDR1 is LGHDT and CDR2 is YNNKEL (reference sequence). The CDR3 loop reads CASSQAWVRGDEQFF. The CDR3 coding sequence is TGTGCCAGCAGCCAAGCTTGGGTGAGGGGCGATGAGCAGTTCTTC.

V is TRBV28 and J is TRBJ2-2; 7 positions match TRBD1. Germline trimming cut 3 bases from V and 4 bases from J; bases unmatched to any gene: 5. This CDR3 region has 15 residues. Germline loops: CDR1 MDHEN, CDR2 SYDVKM. CDR3 sequence: CASSFRAGGTGELFF. CDR3 coding DNA: TGTGCCAGCAGTTTTCGGGCAGGGGGCACCGGGGAGCTGTTTTTT.

The CDR3 DNA reads as TGTGCCAGCAGCCTGCCGGGGACAGGGGCAGATACGCAGTATTTT. Protein product: CASSLPGTGADTQYF. The chain carries TRBV4-2 and TRBJ2-3, with TRBD1 matching over 10 bases. Trimming took 4 bases from V and 4 from J; bases not matched to a gene: 5. CDR3 length: 15 residues. Germline V gene data show CDR1 as LGHNA and CDR2 as YNFKEQ.

This chain connects TRBV5-6 to TRBJ2-7; 7 bases line up with TRBD2. V gave up 0 bases and J gave up 4 bases; unmatched junction bases: 4. CDR1 SGHDT and CDR2 YYEEEE come from the germline V gene. CDR3 length equals 14 residues. CDR3 coding DNA: TGTGCCAGCAGCTTGGGCCTAGCGGAGTACGAGCAGTACTTC. This gives the protein CASSLGLAEYEQYF.

As concerns this clone: Other DNA sequences in the same sample also yield this CDR3. The J gene is TRBJ1-3, the V gene TRBV6-5, with D unclear. The length of the CDR3 is 14 residues. With 4 bases removed from V and 0 bases from J, the gap between germline ends came to 7 bases. The germline V gene encodes CDR1 MNHEY and CDR2 SVGAGI. CDR3 region: CASSSRVSGNTIYF. In DNA, the CDR3 is TGTGCCAGCAGTTCGAGGGTCTCTGGAAACACCATATATTTT.

The chain has TRBV18 and TRBJ2-1; D gene ambiguous. The CDR3 totals 14 residues. Germline CDR1 and CDR2: KGHSH and LQKENI. V shed 2 bases and J shed 3 bases, with 8 bases lying between them. DNA for the CDR3: TGTGCCAGCTCACCATGGTCCGACTACAATGAGCAGTTCTTC. Its protein product is CASSPWSDYNEQFF.

CDR3 residues: CASTQPLRDTQYF. The CDR3 coding sequence is TGTGCCAGCACCCAACCTCTAAGAGATACGCAGTATTTT. The chain carries TRBV12-3 or TRBV12-4 and TRBJ2-3; D is uncertain. V lost 7 bases and J lost 5, with 13 bases in between. The CDR3 is made up of 13 amino acids.

The chain is built from TRBV27 and TRBJ2-5; 7 bases line up with TRBD2. In germline, CDR1 is MNHEY, CDR2 SMNVEV (reference sequence). The CDR3 contains 12 residues. Losses at the gene ends were 8 bases for V and 5 bases for J; bases not matched to a gene: 5. The CDR3 loop reads CASGPREETQYF. The CDR3 region has the DNA TGTGCCAGCGGTCCGCGGGAGGAGACCCAGTACTTC.

The rearrangement links TRBV27 to TRBJ1-6; weak D call: TRBD1 (5 bases). The germline V gene encodes CDR1 MNHEY and CDR2 SMNVEV (reference sequence). This CDR3 has 15 amino acids. Trimming shortened V by 2 bases and J by 3 bases, and 8 bases separated the two germline ends. In nucleotides, the CDR3 is TGTGCCAGCAGTTTAGAGGGGATCTATAATTCACCCCTCCACTTT. Translating it yields CASSLEGIYNSPLHF.

The chain carries TRBV11-2 and TRBJ1-6, with TRBD1 matching 7 bases. The V gene end was trimmed by 4 bases and the J gene end by 6 bases; junction bases not matched to a gene: 6. Per the germline V gene, CDR1 is SGHAT and CDR2 is FQNNGV. The CDR3 contains 15 residues. For the CDR3, the DNA is TGTGCCAGCAGCTCGACGCAGGGGGTTAATTCACCCCTCCACTTT. Its protein product is CASSSTQGVNSPLHF.

This clone was recorded once. V is TRBV3-1 (or the pseudogene TRBV3-2) and J is TRBJ2-7; TRBD2 matches at 9 bases. Unmatched junction bases numbered 23, after V lost 2 bases and J lost 0 bases. Germline lookup yields CDR1 LGHDT and CDR2 YNNKEL (reference sequence). The CDR3 covers 22 residues. CDR3 in DNA: TGTGCCAGCAGCCAAAAGCGGGGGGTGGTCGAGGGAGGTGCGGGAAGCTCCTACGAGCAGTACTTC. Translation gives CASSQKRGVVEGGAGSSYEQYF.

The gene calls are TRBV5-5 and TRBJ2-7, with D uncertain. Trimming took 5 bases from V and 0 from J, leaving 12 bases between them. Germline V gene data show CDR1 as SGHKS and CDR2 as YYEKEE (reference sequence). The CDR3 is 14 residues long. CDR3 in amino acids: CASSLGRASYEQYF. The DNA for the CDR3 is TGTGCCAGCAGTTTAGGACGGGCCTCCTACGAGCAGTACTTC.

This clone was recorded once. The chain joins TRBV15 to TRBJ2-1; 12 positions agree with TRBD1. Per germline, CDR1 LNHNV and CDR2 YYDKDF (reference sequence). The junction had 11 bases not matched to a gene; V was cut back by 5 bases and J by 0 bases. The CDR3 extends over 19 amino acids. The CDR3 sequence: CATSGTGGGGFSSYNEQFF. In DNA form, the CDR3 reads TGTGCCACCAGCGGGACAGGGGGCGGGGGGTTCAGCTCCTACAATGAGCAGTTCTTC.

V gene TRBV5-6 combines with J gene TRBJ1-3; 7 bases agree with TRBD1. The CDR3 totals 14 residues. The trim removed 4 bases at V and 4 bases at J, leaving 5 bases unmatched. CDR1 and CDR2 (germline): SGHDT, YYEEEE. CDR3 protein: CASSQDRRGNTIYF. CDR3 in DNA: TGTGCCAGCAGCCAGGACAGGCGGGGAAACACCATATATTTT.

This clone was recorded a few times. Because the CDR3's place on the DNA is in doubt, the DNA is left out and the CDR3 is given as listed by TCRdb. The chain joins TRBV12-3 or TRBV12-4 to TRBJ1-2. The CDR3 is 11 residues long, counting both termini. This CDR3 reads CASSFGDGYTF.

The chain has TRBV7-2 and TRBJ1-1; 8 positions match TRBD1. CDR1 and CDR2 from the germline V gene are SGHTA and FQGNSA. V lost 6 bases to trimming and J lost 10 bases; unmatched junction nucleotides: 10. The length of the CDR3 is 13 residues. Here the CDR3 DNA reads TGTGCCAGCAGGCTAGCAGGGGGCGAGGGAGCTTTCTTT. Translation gives CASRLAGGEGAFF.

CDR3 sequence: CSVWRGSYNEQFF. CDR3 bases: TGCAGCGTATGGCGGGGCTCCTACAATGAGCAGTTCTTC. The chain joins TRBV29-1 to TRBJ2-1; weak D call: TRBD2 (6 bases). The CDR3 loop spans 13 amino acids. V lost 6 bases and J 0 bases, leaving 9 bases between the germline ends. Germline assignment: CDR1 SQVTM and CDR2 ANQGSEA.

The chain couples TRBV7-9 to TRBJ1-4; D gene uncertain. The CDR3 consists of 15 residues. CDR1 is SEHNR and CDR2 is FQNEAQ in the germline V gene (reference sequence). The V gene lost 4 bases and the J gene lost 1 base, with 10 bases spanning the gap. CDR3 coding DNA: TGTGCCAGCAGCTCCTCAGGAGGAACTAATGAAAAACTGTTTTTT. Translating gives CASSSSGGTNEKLFF.